The source of this T cell receptor beta chain is a study of OX40 agonist ivuxolimab in advanced cancers. About the research overall: Among those enrolled, mean age was about 63 years (range about 23 to 85) and 75% to 90% were male. Study results and limitations: Clones of CD4+ and CD8+ blood T cells grew by week 6 at doses of 0.1 to 3.0 mg/kg.

Systemic immunosuppression or autoimmune disease history was grounds to exclude patients. Sampling times: baseline, cycle 4 day 1, cycle 7 day 1. On this clone itself: The antigen is unknown.

Germline lookup yields CDR1 SEHNR and CDR2 FQNEAQ (reference sequence). The length of the CDR3 is 13 residues. V was cut by 5 bases and J by 9 bases, with 11 bases left in between. Repertoires were generated with immunoSEQ multiplex PCR, while TCRdb's copy carries only in-frame clones and drops some. The repertoire holds about 73,000 clones, with more than 85% as singletons. This chain uses TRBV7-9 with TRBJ1-6; D gene unclear. The receptor was derived from an adult with an advanced solid tumor such as melanoma, head and neck, liver or kidney cancer. The sample was CD4+ or CD8+ T cells sorted from blood, taken in a trial of the OX40 agonist ivuxolimab. CDR3 coding DNA: TGTGCCAGCAGCCCCGGCGGAGCTTCACCCCTCCACTTT. As protein: CASSPGGASPLHF.